Listed here are 23 T cell receptor beta chains from one sample, sequenced in a study of shared clonotypes between healthy human individuals. Here immunoSEQ multiplex PCR was the method, and the copy in TCRdb shows in-frame clones only, minus some. The sample lists about 2.1 million clones; just under 95% were seen once. Naivety among CD8 cells was defined by CD45RO negativity and positive CCR7 selection, thereby excluding terminally differentiated effector memory CD45RA+ cells. What was sequenced was naive CD8+ T cells from PBMCs. These receptors all come from a man younger than 35 in good health. Some clones in this sample may be carry-over from other donors' samples.

The chain is built from TRBV7-9 and TRBJ2-1, with D perhaps TRBD2 (6 bases). The germline CDR1 and CDR2 sequences are SEHNR and FQNEAQ (reference sequence). Trimming removed 4 bases from V and 10 bases from J, with 17 bases in between. The length of the CDR3 is 14 residues. The CDR3 protein is CASSYHISGLEQFF. DNA of the CDR3: TGTGCCAGCAGCTACCACATTAGCGGTTTAGAGCAGTTCTTC.

The CDR3 reads CASSQGGNTGELFF. As DNA, the CDR3 is TGCGCCAGCAGCCAGGGGGGGAACACCGGGGAGCTGTTTTTT. The V gene is TRBV5-1, the J gene TRBJ2-2; tentative D call: TRBD1 (7 bases). The germline CDR1 and CDR2 sequences are SGHRS and YFSETQ. CDR3 size: 14 residues. V gave up 4 bases and J gave up 1 base, with 8 bases separating them.

This clone was counted a few times. The genes are TRBV13 and TRBJ1-2; 9 bases match TRBD1. J gave up 10 bases and V 3 bases, and 6 bases lay outside the gene matches. Germline V gene lookup returns CDR1 PRHDT and CDR2 FYEKMQ (reference sequence). The CDR3 is 13 residues long. The DNA for the CDR3 is TGTGCCAGCAGCTTGGGAAGGACAGGGGACTACACCTTC. This gives the protein CASSLGRTGDYTF.

The table lists this clone with a count of one. J is TRBJ2-1 and V is TRBV9; D remains unclear. This CDR3 has 13 residues. Germline V gene lookup returns CDR1 SGDLS and CDR2 YYNGEE. V was trimmed by 3 bases and J by 3 bases, leaving 7 bases between them. The CDR3 loop is CASSGVFYNEQFF. CDR3 coding DNA: TGTGCCAGCAGCGGAGTCTTCTACAATGAGCAGTTCTTC.

The genes are TRBV7-6 and TRBJ2-5; D could derive from TRBD1 or TRBD2 (5 bases each). Germline V gene data show CDR1 as SGHVS and CDR2 as FNYEAQ. The CDR3 runs 16 residues. Trimming cost V 2 bases and J 4 bases, with 17 bases left between them. CDR3 loop: CASSLRGTPETETQYF. The CDR3 coding sequence is TGTGCCAGCAGCTTACGAGGGACCCCCGAGACAGAGACCCAGTACTTC.

The chain links TRBV6-5 to TRBJ1-6; D possibly corresponds to TRBD1 (6 bases). The CDR3 is 15 residues long. Looked up from germline, CDR1 is MNHEY and CDR2 is SVGAGI. V gave up 6 bases and J gave up 6 bases, with 15 bases separating them. Here the CDR3 DNA reads TGTGCCAGCAGCCCGAAGGACAGACCTAATTCACCCCTCCACTTT. This translates into CASSPKDRPNSPLHF.

This clone has only one observation. J is TRBJ2-1 and V is TRBV7-3; TRBD2 agrees at 10 bases. The V gene end was trimmed by 5 bases and the J gene end by 4 bases; junction bases not matched to a gene: 5. This CDR3 comprises 15 residues. CDR1 and CDR2 (germline): SGHTA, FQGTGA. CDR3 coding DNA: TGTGCCAGCAGCGCGGGACTAGCGCCTTACAATGAGCAGTTCTTC. It yields the protein CASSAGLAPYNEQFF.

V and J are TRBV4-2 and TRBJ1-3, with 7 bases fitting TRBD1. The CDR3 runs to 19 residues. After removal of 0 bases from V and 0 bases from J, the junction contained 11 bases not matched to a gene. From germline, CDR1 is LGHNA and CDR2 YNFKEQ. The CDR3 is CASSQDPPTGTVSGNTIYF. CDR3 DNA: TGTGCCAGCAGCCAAGATCCCCCCACCGGGACAGTCTCTGGAAACACCATATATTTT.

The CDR3 is CASSPLPGVPSNTIYF. The CDR3 nucleotides read TGTGCCAGCAGCCCCCTCCCCGGGGTCCCTTCTAACACCATATATTTT. The rearrangement uses TRBV9 and TRBJ1-3; D remains ambiguous. Trimming stripped 4 bases from V and 7 bases from J, with 21 bases between. The germline gives CDR1 SGDLS, CDR2 YYNGEE. The CDR3 has 16 residues.

A single count supports this clone. This chain uses TRBV6-6 with TRBJ2-7; 8 nucleotides align to TRBD2. CDR1 and CDR2 from the germline V gene are MNHNY and SVGAGI (reference sequence). The V segment lost 0 bases and the J segment 2 bases; nucleotides outside the gene matches: 6. The CDR3 contains 16 residues. The CDR3 region has the DNA TGTGCCAGCAGTTACTCGAACAGCGGGAGTACCTACGAGCAGTACTTC. This translates into CASSYSNSGSTYEQYF.

On this clone itself: In the same sample, other DNA sequences code for this CDR3. V gene TRBV9 combines with J gene TRBJ2-3; TRBD2 matches at 12 bases. J was trimmed by 0 bases and V by 3 bases; bases with no gene match: 2. Germline V gives CDR1 SGDLS, CDR2 YYNGEE. CDR3 size: 16 residues. DNA for the CDR3: TGTGCCAGCAGCGCCGGGACTAGCGGGAGCACAGATACGCAGTATTTT. Its translation: CASSAGTSGSTDTQYF. The full variable domain, in which reference TRBV9 and TRBJ2-3 provide the parts outside the CDR3, is DSGVTQTPKHLITATGQRVTLRCSPRSGDLSVYWYQQSLDQGLQFLIQYYNGEERAKGNILERFSAQQFPDLHSELNLSSLELGDSALYFCASSAGTSGSTDTQYFGPGTRLTVL.

The chain joins TRBV18 to TRBJ2-7, with TRBD2 identical over 16 bases. J was trimmed by 4 bases and V by 0 bases; bases with no gene match: 6. Germline CDR1 reads KGHSH; CDR2 reads LQKENI. This CDR3 comprises 18 residues. The CDR3 spells CASSPPGLAGGPAYEQYF. The CDR3 DNA reads as TGTGCCAGCTCACCACCGGGACTAGCGGGAGGGCCGGCTTACGAGCAGTACTTC.

This chain uses TRBV27 with TRBJ2-1; no clear D gene. The CDR3 sequence is 14 residues long. V gave up 2 bases and J gave up 6 bases, with 11 bases separating them. Germline V gene sequence: CDR1 MNHEY, CDR2 SMNVEV (reference sequence). The CDR3 here is CASSLRVTSNEQFF. CDR3 nucleotide sequence: TGTGCCAGCAGTTTACGGGTGACTTCCAATGAGCAGTTCTTC.

The chain has TRBV27 and TRBJ1-1, with 9 bases lining up with TRBD1. Trimming removed 5 bases from V and 6 bases from J; junction bases left unmatched: 7. This CDR3 region has 14 residues. CDR1 MNHEY and CDR2 SMNVEV come from the germline V gene (reference sequence). CDR3 sequence: CASSPVDRGAEAFF. Written as DNA, the CDR3 is TGTGCCAGCAGTCCCGTAGACAGGGGGGCTGAAGCTTTCTTT.

This chain connects TRBV21-1 to TRBJ2-1; the table's D call, TRBD1, was not checked against the DNA. TRBV21-1 is tagged as a pseudogene. The CDR3 loop spans 15 amino acids. The CDR3 nucleotides read TGTGCCAGCAGGGACAACCGACAGCCGTGGAGAGAGCAGTTCTTC. This codes for CASRDNRQPWREQFF.

This chain joins TRBV2 and TRBJ2-1; D remains ambiguous. The germline gives CDR1 SNHLY, CDR2 FYNNEI. V was shortened by 1 base and J by 0 bases, with 7 bases between the two germline ends. The CDR3 sequence is 15 residues long. CDR3 nucleotide sequence: TGTGCCAGCAGTGAAGACAGAAGCTCCTACAATGAGCAGTTCTTC. It encodes CASSEDRSSYNEQFF.

V gene TRBV7-8 combines with J gene TRBJ1-5, with D hard to call. Germline CDR1 is SGHVS and CDR2 is FQNEAQ. The V end lost 1 base, the J end lost 5 bases, and 15 bases lay between the germline ends. This CDR3 is 16 amino acids long. CDR3 sequence (DNA): TGTGCCAGCAGCTTAGAAAAACGACAACCCTATCAGCCCCAGCATTTT. It encodes CASSLEKRQPYQPQHF.

The chain combines TRBV29-1 with TRBJ2-7; 7 bases agree with TRBD2. V lost 5 bases, J lost 0 bases, and 7 bases stayed unmatched. Looked up from germline, CDR1 is SQVTM and CDR2 is ANQGSEA. CDR3 length equals 14 residues. This CDR3 is CSVTFGGSSYEQYF. DNA for the CDR3: TGCAGCGTTACCTTTGGCGGGAGCTCCTACGAGCAGTACTTC.

V gene TRBV27 combines with J gene TRBJ2-1; TRBD1 agrees at 7 bases. Germline V gene lookup returns CDR1 MNHEY and CDR2 SMNVEV (reference sequence). The length of the CDR3 is 15 residues. J gave up 4 bases and V 4 bases, and 7 bases lay outside the gene matches. The CDR3 nucleotides are TGTGCCAGCAGTTCCCTTGGGACAGCATACAATGAGCAGTTCTTC. Its protein product is CASSSLGTAYNEQFF.

The V and J genes are TRBV6-1 and TRBJ2-7; maybe TRBD1 (6 bases). Germline-derived CDR1 and CDR2 are MNHNS and SASEGT. Trimming removed 1 base at V and 2 bases at J, with 12 bases between. The CDR3 extends over 15 amino acids. CDR3 in DNA: TGTGCCAGCAGTGAAGTCCAGGGGTGGGCCTACGAGCAGTACTTC. It specifies CASSEVQGWAYEQYF.

The CDR3 region is CASSHWDGDYEQYF. The CDR3 region has the DNA TGCGCCAGCAGCCATTGGGACGGGGACTACGAGCAGTACTTC. The chain links TRBV4-1 to TRBJ2-7, with D tentatively TRBD1 or TRBD2 (5 bases each). Per the germline V gene, CDR1 is MGHRA and CDR2 is YSYEKL. The CDR3 covers 14 residues. Between the trimmed V and J ends, which lost 3 bases and 3 bases, there was a span of 12 bases.

As to this clone: One end of the junction fails to match germline, which may point to a read error. The J gene is TRBJ2-7, the V gene TRBV7-6, with D possibly matching TRBD2 (5 bases). Germline-derived CDR1 and CDR2 are SGHVS and FNYEAQ. This CDR3 spans 16 amino acids. The DNA of the CDR3 is TGTGCCAGCAGCCTAGCCACCCAGTCCTCAAATTACGAGCAGTACTTC. Residues: CASSLATQSSNYEQYF.

The V and J genes are TRBV10-2 and TRBJ2-7; D is perhaps TRBD2 (6 bases). V lost 7 bases to trimming and J lost 0 bases, with 16 bases between them. Germline lookup yields CDR1 WSHSY and CDR2 SAAADI. This CDR3 is 15 amino acids long. The chain's CDR3 is CASTTRDSPSYEQYF. The CDR3 coding sequence is TGCGCCAGCACTACTCGGGACTCTCCCTCCTACGAGCAGTACTTC.